What follows are 23 T cell receptor beta chains derived from one specimen sequenced in a study of glioma-infiltrating T cells. TCR alpha and beta CDR3 regions were amplified from RNA using iRepertoire nested multiplex PCR. MiXCR, run by TCRdb on the multiplex PCR reads, gives a single entry per CDR3 protein. The table lists around 180,000 distinct CDR3 sequences, approximately 40% of them singletons. Sequencing was carried out using glioma tissue, nonneoplastic brain tissue, or PBMCs (not recorded which). These receptors all come from a human donor with low-grade glioma or glioblastoma, undergoing nonglioma brain surgery, or in good health (not recorded which).

The chain recombines TRBV6-6 with TRBJ2-5, with TRBD2 matching over 8 bases. This CDR3 contains 14 residues. Per the germline V gene, CDR1 is MNHNY and CDR2 is SVGAGI (reference sequence). V shed 9 bases and J 5 bases; nucleotides not matched to a gene: 11. CDR3 sequence (DNA): TGTGCCAGGAGACGTCGGGGGGGAGACGAGACCCAGTACTTC. Translation gives CARRRRGGDETQYF.

For this clonotype: The conserved phenylalanine or tryptophan normally closing the CDR3 is absent here, so this likely arose from a read error. The chain uses TRBV2 and TRBJ2-7; possibly TRBD1 or TRBD2 for D (6 bases each). The CDR3 covers 15 residues. Germline V gene sequence: CDR1 SNHLY, CDR2 FYNNEI. The ends were cut back, 5 bases at V and 6 bases at J, with 20 bases in the middle. The CDR3 reads CASSPSRGDRSEQYL. CDR3 bases: TGTGCCAGCAGTCCCTCTAGGGGGGATCGGAGCGAGCAGTACCTC.

This clonotype was seen many times. This chain uses TRBV19 with TRBJ1-2; D may be TRBD1 (6 bases). The V gene's germline CDR1 is LNHDA and CDR2 SQIVND (reference sequence). The V gene lost 6 bases and the J gene lost 9 bases, with 14 bases spanning the gap. The CDR3 loop spans 12 amino acids. The CDR3 bases are TGTGCCAGTAGGTGGGACAACCACCGCTACACCTTC. Residues: CASRWDNHRYTF.

The sample holds many counts of this clonotype. This chain links TRBV10-3 with TRBJ2-3; D call uncertain. The germline gives CDR1 ENHRY, CDR2 SYGVKD. The CDR3 is made up of 14 amino acids. Trimming cost V 8 bases and J 0 bases, with 12 bases left between them. The CDR3 nucleotides are TGTGCCATCGCTGTGGCATCTAGCACAGATACGCAGTATTTT. Translation: CAIAVASSTDTQYF.

This clonotype was seen at least ten times. This chain connects TRBV28 to TRBJ2-7; TRBD2 aligns across 8 bases. The CDR3 has 16 amino acids. V shed 5 bases and J 2 bases; nucleotides not matched to a gene: 11. The germline V gene encodes CDR1 MDHEN and CDR2 SYDVKM. The chain's CDR3 is CASSPTGGAITYEQYF. Here the CDR3 DNA reads TGTGCCAGCAGTCCCACGGGGGGGGCCATAACCTACGAGCAGTACTTC.

Comments on this clonotype: Since a much larger clone is just one base distant, this may be a read error. This chain connects TRBV29-1 to TRBJ2-3; D possibly matches TRBD1 or TRBD2 (6 bases each). Looked up from germline, CDR1 is SQVTM and CDR2 is ANQGSEA. This CDR3 comprises 13 residues. The CDR3 is CTHSLEGGDTQYF. DNA for the CDR3: TGCACCCACTCCTTGGAGGGGGGAGATACGCAGTATTTT.

In regard to this clonotype: One junction end does not reproduce the germline sequence, and a read error may be involved. V and J are TRBV20-1 and TRBJ1-5; unclear D gene. CDR3 size: 14 residues. Germline V lookup: CDR1 DFQATT, CDR2 SNEGSKA (reference sequence). DNA for the CDR3: TGCAGTGATTTCGGAGGGATACCAAATCAGCCCCAGCGTTTT. Translation: CSDFGGIPNQPQRF.

The V gene is TRBV6-2 or TRBV6-3, the J gene TRBJ2-7; the D gene is possibly TRBD2 (6 bases). Germline-derived CDR1 and CDR2 are MNHEY and SVGEGT. The CDR3 loop spans 11 amino acids. The CDR3 nucleotides read TGTGCAAGGAGCCGACTAGGCGAGCAGTACTTC. This encodes CARSRLGEQYF.

V and J are TRBV24-1 and TRBJ2-1; unclear D gene. Germline V lookup: CDR1 KGHDR, CDR2 SFDVKD. This CDR3 has 13 amino acids. The germline V and J ends were trimmed by 5 bases and 7 bases, with 11 bases remaining between them. The CDR3 sequence: CATSGGALNEQFF. The CDR3 DNA reads TGTGCCACCAGTGGAGGAGCATTGAATGAGCAGTTCTTC.

A single count supports this clonotype. A much bigger clone sits one base away, suggesting this may be a read error. The chain couples TRBV7-3 to TRBJ2-5; D is ambiguous. CDR1 SGHTA and CDR2 FQGTGA come from the germline V gene. V shed 2 bases and J shed 3 bases, with 13 bases lying between them. The CDR3 is made up of 15 amino acids. The DNA of the CDR3 is TGTGCCAGCAGCTTAGATTTGTCGACCGAAGAGACCCAGTACTTC. This codes for CASSLDLSTEETQYF.

This clonotype turned up a few times. A single base separates this from a much larger clone, so it may be a read error. The chain is built from TRBV5-1 and TRBJ1-1; TRBD1 might be the D (5 bases). V lost 2 bases and J 5 bases, leaving 10 bases between the germline ends. CDR1 and CDR2 from the germline V gene are SGHRS and YFSETQ. The CDR3 loop spans 13 amino acids. CDR3 in amino acids: CASSFRGKTEAFF. CDR3 DNA: TGCGCCAGCAGCTTTCGGGGGAAAACTGAAGCTTTCTTT.

V is TRBV20-1 and J is TRBJ2-7, with D tentatively TRBD2 (5 bases). From germline, CDR1 is DFQATT and CDR2 SNEGSKA (reference sequence). Trimming stripped 2 bases from V and 0 bases from J, with 8 bases between. The CDR3 extends over 13 amino acids. This CDR3 is CSARSGSSYEQYF. In DNA form, the CDR3 reads TGCAGTGCTAGATCTGGGAGCTCCTACGAGCAGTACTTC.

Turning to this clonotype: No conserved phenylalanine or tryptophan ends this CDR3, so it is likely a read error. The V and J genes are TRBV29-1 and TRBJ2-1; TRBD2 might be the D (6 bases). V gave up 7 bases and J gave up 6 bases, with 16 bases separating them. CDR3 length equals 13 residues. Germline V gene lookup returns CDR1 SQVTM and CDR2 ANQGSEA. The CDR3 nucleotides read TGCAGCGGCGACCTCCATAGCGGCAATGAGCAGTTCCTC. Its protein product is CSGDLHSGNEQFL.

This sequence joins TRBV20-1 and TRBJ1-6, with D uncertain. V dropped 2 bases and J dropped 10 bases, with 15 bases sitting between them. There are 14 residues in the CDR3. Germline CDR1 is DFQATT and CDR2 is SNEGSKA (reference sequence). For the CDR3, the DNA is TGCAGTGCTAGATGCGGGCCCCAGCCCTCACCCCTCCACTTT. Translation gives CSARCGPQPSPLHF.

This clonotype came up a few times. V and J are TRBV11-2 and TRBJ2-1, with D unresolved. This CDR3 comprises 14 residues. Germline assignment: CDR1 SGHAT and CDR2 FQNNGV. Trimming stripped 0 bases from V and 2 bases from J, with 5 bases between. The CDR3 reads CASSLDKPYNEQFF. For the CDR3, the DNA is TGTGCCAGCAGCTTAGATAAACCCTACAATGAGCAGTTCTTC. The entire variable domain, with the rest obtained from reference TRBV11-2 and TRBJ2-1, is as follows: EAGVAQSPRYKIIEKRQSVAFWCNPISGHATLYWYQQILGQGPKLLIQFQNNGVVDDSQLPKDRFSAERLKGVDSTLKIQPAKLEDSAVYLCASSLDKPYNEQFFGPGTRLTVL.

Turning to this clonotype: One end of the junction is discordant with germline, which a read error may explain. The chain has TRBV5-1 and TRBJ2-5; perhaps D is TRBD1 or TRBD2 (5 bases each). Germline V gene sequence: CDR1 SGHRS, CDR2 YFSETQ. The CDR3 has 15 residues. The CDR3 bases are TGCGCCAGCAGCTTGGCCGGGACGAACCACGAGACCCAGTACTTC. Amino acid sequence: CASSLAGTNHETQYF.

This clonotype was picked up one time. A much larger clone lies a single base off, so this may be a read error. The genes are TRBV28 and TRBJ2-1; D is ambiguous. The CDR3 spans 10 residues. Germline V CDR1 and CDR2: MDHEN, SYDVKM. V lost 9 bases, J lost 5 bases, and 5 bases lay in between. CDR3 sequence (DNA): TGTGCCAGAAGAGACAATGAGCAGTTCTTC. Translated: CARRDNEQFF.

The chain has TRBV5-4 and TRBJ1-2; the D gene is possibly TRBD1 (5 bases). V was cut by 0 bases and J by 4 bases, with 10 bases left in between. The CDR3 runs 14 residues. Germline V CDR1 and CDR2: SGHNT, YYREEE (reference sequence). The CDR3 protein is CASSLDQGAYGYTF. The CDR3 DNA reads as TGTGCCAGCAGCTTGGACCAGGGTGCCTATGGCTACACCTTC.

This clonotype was recorded many times. The chain is built from TRBV20-1 and TRBJ2-1; the match to TRBD2 covers 7 bases. Trimming cost V 2 bases and J 0 bases; bases outside gene matches: 16. Germline CDR1 reads DFQATT; CDR2 reads SNEGSKA (reference sequence). The CDR3 covers 19 residues. This CDR3 is CSARFIMDATGGSYNEQFF. The CDR3 DNA follows: TGCAGTGCTAGATTCATAATGGACGCTACGGGGGGCTCCTACAATGAGCAGTTCTTC.

This clonotype was detected a few times. An end of the junction does not agree with germline; a read error may underlie this. The rearrangement uses TRBV11-2 and TRBJ2-2; D unresolved. Per the germline V gene, CDR1 is SGHAT and CDR2 is FQNNGV. The CDR3 covers 13 residues. The CDR3 DNA follows: TGTGCCCGCAGCTTACAGAACACCGGGGAGCTGTTTTTT. This codes for CARSLQNTGELFF.

This clonotype came up a few times. In DNA form, the CDR3 reads TGTGCCAGCAGTGAATTTCTCACAGATACGCAGTATTTT. Amino acids: CASSEFLTDTQYF. The chain links TRBV2 to TRBJ2-3; D unclear. Between the trimmed V and J ends, which lost 2 bases and 2 bases, there was a span of 5 bases. The CDR3 consists of 13 residues. The germline V gene encodes CDR1 SNHLY and CDR2 FYNNEI.

The chain is built from TRBV28 and TRBJ2-2, with 8 bases matching TRBD1. V dropped 11 bases and J dropped 5; count of bases not matched to a gene: 4. Per the germline V gene, CDR1 is MDHEN and CDR2 is SYDVKM. The CDR3 consists of 12 residues. The CDR3 reads CALQGATGELFF. In nucleotides, the CDR3 is TGTGCCCTTCAGGGGGCGACCGGGGAGCTGTTTTTT.

This clonotype was seen a single time. The chain combines TRBV20-1 with TRBJ2-3; maybe TRBD1 (5 bases). This CDR3 region has 16 residues. Germline CDR1 DFQATT, CDR2 SNEGSKA (reference sequence). V gave up 4 bases and J gave up 5 bases, with 22 bases separating them. CDR3 sequence reads: CSANSYRSGERDTQYF. The CDR3 nucleotides are TGCAGTGCTAACTCCTACAGGTCCGGAGAGCGAGATACGCAGTATTTT.